This TCR beta chain is from a study of T cells in Graves' hyperthyroidism and ophthalmopathy. Findings and caveats of the study: Researchers found most expanded thyroid clonotypes above 0.001 in blood as well. A median 6.5 months before onset, the model predicted ophthalmopathy.

PBMCs were obtained from approximately 10 ml fresh peripheral blood. This clonotype was observed a handful of times. What it recognizes is unknown. Researchers took RNA transcripts and amplified the TCR beta CDR3 regions from them. The TCR CDR3 was amplified in a first-round RT-PCR using the HTBI primer set. TCRdb re-analysed the multiplex PCR reads in MiXCR, keeping a single row per CDR3 protein. The sample records about 710,000 distinct CDR3 sequences, about 15% being singletons. This clonotype was obtained from a man in his late teens or twenties with Graves' hyperthyroidism. The specimen sequenced was blood.

CDR3 amino acids: CASRPAGGPYNEQFF. The CDR3 coding sequence is TGTGCCAGCAGGCCAGCGGGAGGGCCTTACAATGAGCAGTTCTTC. This chain connects TRBV6-2 or TRBV6-3 to TRBJ2-1, with 10 bases lining up with TRBD2. The CDR3 is 15 amino acids. Per germline, CDR1 MNHEY and CDR2 SVGEGT. V was pared by 6 bases and J by 4 bases, with 6 bases of the junction left unmatched.